This T cell receptor beta chain was profiled in a study of blood T cell repertoires in COVID-19. Study-level background: From T cells, B-cell-depleted T cells, or PBMCs came the material, which was cDNA or gDNA.

The Seattle patients, enrolled during active infection, were followed longitudinally. This CDR3 is 13 amino acids long. CDR1 is SGHVS and CDR2 is FQNEAQ in the germline V gene. Trimming took 1 base from V and 7 from J, leaving 8 bases between them. TCRdb keeps only in-frame clones here, not all; method: immunoSEQ multiplex PCR. The sample has 150,000 or so clones, approximately 87% seen once; the top ten hold around 10%. This TCR came from a woman in her 70s with COVID-19, enrolled during active disease. The source material was peripheral blood. This chain joins TRBV7-8 and TRBJ1-5, with unresolved D. The CDR3 DNA follows: TGTGCCAGCAGCTTAGAACAATGGCAGCCCCAGCATTTT. Translation gives CASSLEQWQPQHF. Full variable domain (rest looked up from reference TRBV7-8 and TRBJ1-5): GAGVSQSPRYKVAKRGQDVALRCDPISGHVSLFWYQQALGQGPEFLTYFQNEAQLDKSGLPSDRFFAERPEGSVSTLKIQRTQQEDSAVYLCASSLEQWQPQHFGDGTRLSIL.